The rows below give T cell receptor beta chains drawn from one sample of a study of blood T cell repertoires in COVID-19. The repertoire was sequenced with immunoSEQ multiplex PCR; TCRdb's copy has only in-frame clones and lacks some. The repertoire has more than 400,000 clones, approximately 85% of them found once; the top ten carry approximately 2.9%. Specimen: peripheral blood. The source is a human donor in a cohort sampled during active COVID-19. The CDR3 runs from the conserved cysteine through the conserved F or W.

V gene	CDR3 protein
TRBV5-6	CASSYAPGLETDEQYF
TRBV29-1	CSVSPGRGTEAFF
TRBV6-6	CASSYSLGDAEAFF
TRBV30	CAWFNGVEQFF
TRBV19	CASSSTGDGANVLTF
TRBV28	CASSFRGGSGVTQYF
TRBV7-8	CASSLASGITDTQYF
TRBV28	CASITPQGKVNTEAFF
TRBV5-8	CASSLARTGNTEAFF
TRBV24-1	CATSENSGSRLAAYEQYF
TRBV3-1/TRBV3-2	CASSQAENTIYF
TRBV30	CAWAQGLDQPQHF
TRBV7-2	CASSLEEGQPQHF
TRBV7-2	CASSPIFGSRETQYF
TRBV11-3	CASSLGAGLNTEAFF
TRBV2	CASLRTSGRTGELFF
TRBV10-2	CASSDEALWRYTF
TRBV4-1	CASSQDLAAMNTEAFF
TRBV15	CATSRLLGTSGVQETQYF
TRBV19	CASSPQGVGYEQYF
TRBV29-1	CSVSGGPTYEQYF
TRBV5-1	CASSWTGSTGELFF
TRBV19	CASMRRIAFF
TRBV13	CASSSGQTNEQFF
TRBV9	CASSMTMGPGGEQYF
TRBV28	CASSVIREVAGYTF
TRBV29-1	CSVEAYGGGEGLMNTEAFF
TRBV12-3/TRBV12-4	CASSLQFDGYTF
TRBV28	CASRGQGTYNSPLHF
TRBV9	CASSVEGGMGQAYEQYF
TRBV28	CASTLPDSSYEQYF
TRBV11-3	CASSHFRQGNINTEAFF
TRBV3-1/TRBV3-2	CASSHGRSEAFF
TRBV5-6	CASSSHSGRLLDTQYF
TRBV28	CASRSTGGRGYTF
TRBV6-2/TRBV6-3	CASSANRLAETYEQYF
TRBV5-1	CASSWSPGTEQFF
TRBV29-1	CSVAQGGDQPQHF
TRBV11-2	CASSRTGTSGSIEQYF
TRBV19	CASSISFGGGTDTQYF
TRBV28	CASSLTRDVDTEAFF
TRBV10-1	CASRTRVLYNEQFF
TRBV19	CATRGDKSYEQYF
TRBV5-1	CASSLRVQGNEQFF
TRBV3-1/TRBV3-2	CASSPSRGFGTEAFF
TRBV29-1	CSGTESGMRGYTF
TRBV27	CASGDRGWMSEAFF
TRBV5-8	CASSATVNGDTQYF
TRBV4-3	CASSDRHPSNQPQHF
TRBV7-2	CASSFGGSSYNEQFF
TRBV5-1	CASSWTSGRTGELFF
TRBV5-1	CASSQNTGELFF
TRBV5-1	CASSSSNNRYNEQFF